This is a list of T cell receptor beta chains from one sample in a study of T-cell memory formation after mild COVID-19. TCRdb recomputed calls from the 5' RACE reads with MiXCR, one row per CDR3 protein. The sample records 350,000 to 500,000 distinct CDR3 sequences, over 15% being singletons. Sequenced material: PBMCs or a T cell subset sorted from them (not recorded which). These receptors all come from a man aged 18 to 30 who had mild COVID-19 (a few samples of this study predate the infection). Cell type and time point are not known. Each CDR3 is given with its conserved first and last residue. The D gene is left open where the match is weak. The size entry is marked missing in some rows and otherwise reads once, few, many or a size class.

clone_size,v_call,d_call,j_call,cdr3_nt,cdr3_aa
.,TRBV28,TRBD1,TRBJ2-4,TGTGCCAGCCAGGACAGGGCGCTAGCCAAAAACATTCAGTACTTC,CASQDRALAKNIQYF
few,TRBV7-9,.,TRBJ1-6,TGTGCCAGCAGCTTAGCCCAAGGGTCACCCCTCCACTTT,CASSLAQGSPLHF
.,TRBV11-2,.,TRBJ2-7,TGTGCCAGCAGCTTAGGGCTGGGTCACGAGCAGTACTTC,CASSLGLGHEQYF
few,TRBV3-1,.,TRBJ1-2,TGTGCCAGCAGCCAAGATAATCGACCCGCGAGGGGCTACACCTTC,CASSQDNRPARGYTF
.,TRBV12-3/TRBV12-4,TRBD1,TRBJ2-7,TGTGCCAGCAGTTTTGGCTCGGGACAGGGATACGAGCAGTACTTC,CASSFGSGQGYEQYF
few,TRBV2,TRBD1,TRBJ1-1,TGTGCCAGCAGTATTACAACGTGGGACAGGGGATGGGAAGCTTTCTTT,CASSITTWDRGWEAFF
few,TRBV3-1,.,TRBJ2-1,TGTGCCAGCAGCCACGGAAGAGGGACTGCGGAGTTCTTC,CASSHGRGTAEFF
.,TRBV11-2,TRBD1,TRBJ2-7,TGTGCCACCCTTACCGGGACAGGGGTTCGCGAGCAGTACTTC,CATLTGTGVREQYF
.,TRBV20-1,.,TRBJ1-5,TGCAGTGCCACACAGGGAATGAGCAATCAGCCCCAGCATTTT,CSATQGMSNQPQHF
once,TRBV6-5,.,TRBJ1-4,TGTGCCAGCACCCAAAACAGCCGTCTAGGTCGTGAAAAACTGTTTTTT,CASTQNSRLGREKLFF
once,TRBV2,TRBD2,TRBJ2-1,TGTGCCACCGGCCCTCTAACCCGCGGGGGGGCTAATGAGCAGTTCTTC,CATGPLTRGGANEQFF
many,TRBV7-6,TRBD2,TRBJ2-1,TGTGCCAGCAGCCCCCTAGCGGGGGGAGACAATGAGCAGTTCTTC,CASSPLAGGDNEQFF
.,TRBV7-6,.,TRBJ2-5,TGTGCCAGCAGCTCCTACAGGGTTCCGAGAGCCCAGTACTTC,CASSSYRVPRAQYF
.,TRBV5-1,.,TRBJ1-6,TGCGCCAGCAGTTCCACCCACCCGCCAGGCGGAAATTCACCCATCCACTTT,CASSSTHPPGGNSPIHF
few,TRBV19,.,TRBJ1-2,TGTGCCAGTAGCGGCGCAGGGGTAGGCTACACCTTC,CASSGAGVGYTF
few,TRBV3-1,TRBD1,TRBJ2-1,TGTGCCAGCAGCCACCGGACAGGGACAATGTACAATGAGCAGTTCTTC,CASSHRTGTMYNEQFF
few,TRBV6-5,TRBD1,TRBJ1-5,TGTGCCAGCGAGACAGGGCAATGGGGTTATAGCAATCAGCCCCAGCATTTT,CASETGQWGYSNQPQHF
.,TRBV11-1,TRBD1,TRBJ2-6,TGTGCCAGCAGCCACTGGACAGGGGGCGCCTCTGGGGCCAACGTCCTGACTTTC,CASSHWTGGASGANVLTF
few,TRBV19,.,TRBJ1-2,TGTGCCAGCCTAAGCGGGGGCTATGGCTACACCTTC,CASLSGGYGYTF
few,TRBV4-1,.,TRBJ2-5,TGCGCCAGCAGCCAAGATGACAGACAAGAGACCCAGTACTTC,CASSQDDRQETQYF
few,TRBV7-9,TRBD1,TRBJ1-4,TGTGCCAGCAGCAAGAACTCCGTCAGGGGGGAAAAACTGTTTTTT,CASSKNSVRGEKLFF
.,TRBV12-3/TRBV12-4,TRBD2,TRBJ2-5,TGTGCCAGCAGACGGACTAGCGGGCCCCAAGAGACCCAGTACTTC,CASRRTSGPQETQYF
.,TRBV5-1,.,TRBJ2-5,TGCGCCAGCAGCTTTATGGGCGGCCCCCCCACCAAAGAGACCCAGTACTTC,CASSFMGGPPTKETQYF
few,TRBV7-9,TRBD1,TRBJ2-2,TGTGCCAGCAGCTTACGTCTCCAAACAGGGGTAGGGACCGGGGAGCTGTTTTTT,CASSLRLQTGVGTGELFF
.,TRBV5-5,TRBD1,TRBJ1-1,TGTGCCAGCAGCTTCCAGGGGGTTTTGACTGAAGCTTTCTTT,CASSFQGVLTEAFF
.,TRBV7-2,.,TRBJ2-1,TGTGCCAGCAGCTCCCTCCGTAACGGGAGAGGGTACTCCTACAATGAGCAGTTCTTC,CASSSLRNGRGYSYNEQFF
.,TRBV6-5,TRBD1,TRBJ1-6,TGTGCCAGCAGTTACTCGGACAGGGGAAGGTCACCCCTCCACTTT,CASSYSDRGRSPLHF
.,TRBV7-6,.,TRBJ1-3,TGTGCCAGCAGCCAGACAGGTTCCCTCACCATATATTTT,CASSQTGSLTIYF
few,TRBV7-9,TRBD2,TRBJ2-1,TGTGCCAGCAGCTGGGGACTAGCGGGGGAGGAGCAGTTCTTC,CASSWGLAGEEQFF
once,TRBV30,.,TRBJ2-1,TGTGCCAGGAACAGGGCAAATGAGCAGTTCTTC,CARNRANEQFF
.,TRBV4-1,TRBD2,TRBJ2-1,TGCGCCAGCAGCCCTCTCGGACTAGCGGGCTCCTATGAGCAGTTCTTC,CASSPLGLAGSYEQFF
few,TRBV29-1,.,TRBJ1-4,TGCAGCGTTGCCGACAGATCAACTAATGAAAAACTGTTTTTT,CSVADRSTNEKLFF
.,TRBV27,.,TRBJ2-3,TGTGCCAGCAGTTTATCGGCTAGCGTGGGCACAGATACGCAGTATTTT,CASSLSASVGTDTQYF
few,TRBV4-1,.,TRBJ2-1,TGCGCCAGCAGCCCCCCCGGGGACTACAATGAGCAGTTCTTC,CASSPPGDYNEQFF
.,TRBV19,.,TRBJ1-1,TGTGCCAGTAGAGGCAGGATTGGCACTGAAGCTTTCTTT,CASRGRIGTEAFF
few,TRBV7-8,TRBD1,TRBJ1-5,TGTGCCAGCAGCTTGGGGGGACAGGGCGATCAGCCCCAGCATTTT,CASSLGGQGDQPQHF
many,TRBV12-3/TRBV12-4,.,TRBJ1-5,TGTGCCAGCAGTTTTGGTCGGTGGCAGGGAGGCGAGTTTGGCAATCAGCCCCAGCATTTT,CASSFGRWQGGEFGNQPQHF
.,TRBV12-3/TRBV12-4,.,TRBJ1-5,TGTGCCAGTAAGACAGGAGGGCGAGAACAGCCCCAGCATTTT,CASKTGGREQPQHF
few,TRBV20-1,TRBD2,TRBJ2-1,TGCAGTGCTAGAGCATCTAGCGGGAAGTACAATGAGCAGTTCTTC,CSARASSGKYNEQFF
.,TRBV4-3,.,TRBJ1-1,TGCGCCAGCAGCCAAGACCCACAGGGTGGCCCTGAAGCTTTCTTT,CASSQDPQGGPEAFF
few,TRBV4-3,.,TRBJ1-4,TGCGCCAGCAGCGAGAGTAGTGAAAAACTGTTTTTT,CASSESSEKLFF
few,TRBV9,.,TRBJ1-4,TGTGCCAGCAACGTCGCGGGGCAGACTAATGAAAAACTGTTTTTT,CASNVAGQTNEKLFF
.,TRBV29-1,TRBD1,TRBJ2-5,TGCAGCGTGGCCGGGACAGGGCCGGGAGAGACCCAGTACTTC,CSVAGTGPGETQYF
.,TRBV7-2,.,TRBJ2-1,TGTGCCAGCAGCCCCGACTTTACATACAATGAGCAGTTCTTC,CASSPDFTYNEQFF
few,TRBV3-1,.,TRBJ1-4,TGTGCCAGCAGGGGGGCAGCAACTAATGAAAAACTGTTTTTT,CASRGAATNEKLFF
few,TRBV7-7,.,TRBJ2-1,TGTGCCAGCAGCTTAGGGGCCCTCGGAGGCTACAATGAGCAGTTCTTC,CASSLGALGGYNEQFF